These 21 T cell receptor beta chains originate from one sample sequenced in a study of preoperative IRX-2 immunotherapy in early breast cancer. Treatment indicated: preoperative locoregional IRX-2 cytokine immunotherapy. The data were produced by immunoSEQ multiplex PCR, yet TCRdb's version contains in-frame clones alone and is incomplete. In the table there are under 30,000 clones, 75% to 90% of which are singletons. Sequencing used tumor tissue, obtained after IRX-2 immunotherapy. The receptors shown here come from a human donor with breast cancer.

The chain links TRBV28 to TRBJ2-7; D uncertain. V lost 6 bases to trimming and J lost 3 bases, with 6 bases between them. Germline-derived CDR1 and CDR2 are MDHEN and SYDVKM. The CDR3 is made up of 11 amino acids. In DNA form, the CDR3 reads TGTGCCAGCAGGGGGTTCTACGAGCAGTACTTC. Translating gives CASRGFYEQYF.

The V and J genes are TRBV5-1 and TRBJ1-1; 10 positions match TRBD1. Germline values: CDR1 SGHRS, CDR2 YFSETQ. The CDR3 sequence is 14 residues long. J lost 4 bases, V lost 4 bases, and 4 bases had no gene match. Here the CDR3 reads CASSTGTGATEAFF. The CDR3 bases are TGCGCCAGCAGCACCGGGACAGGGGCCACTGAAGCTTTCTTT.

This chain connects TRBV9 to TRBJ1-2; D gene uncertain. The V gene's germline CDR1 is SGDLS and CDR2 YYNGEE. This CDR3 has 16 amino acids. Trimming shortened V by 3 bases and J by 5 bases, and 20 bases separated the two germline ends. The chain's CDR3 is CASSAPTRPEGYGYTF. DNA of the CDR3: TGTGCCAGCAGCGCCCCAACTCGCCCAGAGGGATATGGCTACACCTTC.

This sequence joins TRBV18 and TRBJ2-5; 8 nucleotides align to TRBD1. V shed 2 bases, J shed 1 base, and the junction held 9 bases outside the gene matches. CDR1 is KGHSH, CDR2 LQKENI, per germline. This CDR3 has 17 amino acids. Here the CDR3 DNA reads TGTGCCAGCTCACCATTGGGGGGACAGGAGTTCCAAGAGACCCAGTACTTC. It encodes CASSPLGGQEFQETQYF.

This rearrangement joins TRBV28 to TRBJ2-5, with D maybe TRBD1 (6 bases). Trimming took off 5 bases at V and 5 bases at J, with 15 bases between the two ends. The CDR3 runs to 14 residues. CDR1 is MDHEN, CDR2 SYDVKM, per germline. The CDR3 region is CASSRNRELETQYF. The CDR3 DNA reads as TGTGCCAGCAGTAGAAACAGGGAACTCGAGACCCAGTACTTC.

The V call is TRBV7-4, the J call TRBJ2-7; 7 bases map to TRBD1. Germline V gene lookup returns CDR1 SGHVT and CDR2 SQSDAQ. The CDR3 contains 16 residues. Germline trimming cut 6 bases from V and 3 bases from J; bases unmatched to any gene: 14. The CDR3, as DNA: TGTGCCAGCAGAAACGGACAAAGACAGGGTCTCTACGAGCAGTACTTC. Translated, it gives CASRNGQRQGLYEQYF.

The rearrangement joins TRBV19 to TRBJ1-5, with D hard to call. Per germline, CDR1 LNHDA and CDR2 SQIVND (reference sequence). The V gene lost 5 bases and the J gene lost 2 bases, with 13 bases spanning the gap. The CDR3 is 15 residues long. CDR3 sequence (DNA): TGTGCCAGTAGTGCCTCCCGGGAAGGCAATCAGCCCCAGCATTTT. Translated, it gives CASSASREGNQPQHF.

This clone appeared a single time. The CDR3 loop is CDSHSGGDTNQPQHF. The CDR3 DNA sequence: TGTGACTCTCATTCGGGCGGGGATACTAATCAGCCCCAGCATTTT. The chain joins TRBV27 to TRBJ1-5; D ambiguous. Germline CDR1 MNHEY, CDR2 SMNVEV (reference sequence). The CDR3 covers 15 residues.

CDR3 in DNA: TGTGCCAGCAGCGTAGTACCAGGACAGGGTCTTTCTGGAAACACCATATATTTT. Translating it yields CASSVVPGQGLSGNTIYF. This rearrangement joins TRBV9 to TRBJ1-3; 8 nucleotides agree with TRBD1. The CDR3 runs to 18 residues. Germline values: CDR1 SGDLS, CDR2 YYNGEE. Trimming at V came to 0 bases and at J to 1 base, leaving 9 bases not matched to a gene. The full variable domain, completed using reference TRBV9 and TRBJ1-3, is DSGVTQTPKHLITATGQRVTLRCSPRSGDLSVYWYQQSLDQGLQFLIQYYNGEERAKGNILERFSAQQFPDLHSELNLSSLELGDSALYFCASSVVPGQGLSGNTIYFGEGSWLTVV.

The chain uses TRBV19 and TRBJ2-2, with a possible D match to TRBD1 (5 bases). The V end lost 5 bases, the J end lost 4 bases, and 20 bases lay between the germline ends. Germline loops: CDR1 LNHDA, CDR2 SQIVND (reference sequence). The CDR3 sequence is 17 residues long. CDR3 protein: CASSARIDSVTTGELFF. In DNA form, the CDR3 reads TGTGCCAGTAGTGCGCGTATCGACAGCGTGACCACCGGGGAGCTGTTTTTT.

The chain carries TRBV27 and TRBJ2-1; a possible D gene is TRBD2 (6 bases). CDR1 and CDR2 from the germline V gene are MNHEY and SMNVEV (reference sequence). Trimming stripped 0 bases from V and 0 bases from J, with 6 bases between. The CDR3 is 15 amino acids. CDR3 coding DNA: TGTGCCAGCAGTTTATCTAGCGGCTCCTACAATGAGCAGTTCTTC. It codes for CASSLSSGSYNEQFF.

The J gene is TRBJ2-5, the V gene TRBV5-1, with 14 bases aligning to TRBD2. Germline V lookup: CDR1 SGHRS, CDR2 YFSETQ. This CDR3 region has 17 residues. After removal of 4 bases from V and 5 bases from J, the junction contained 10 bases not matched to a gene. This CDR3 reads CASSTTGTSGGGETQYF. CDR3 DNA: TGCGCCAGCAGCACGACCGGGACTAGCGGGGGCGGGGAGACCCAGTACTTC.

The V gene is TRBV5-1, the J gene TRBJ2-3; 9 nucleotides align to TRBD2. CDR1 is SGHRS and CDR2 is YFSETQ in the germline V gene. This CDR3 contains 15 residues. V dropped 2 bases and J dropped 0; count of bases not matched to a gene: 1. The CDR3 protein is CASSFSGGSTDTQYF. Here the CDR3 DNA reads TGCGCCAGCAGCTTTAGCGGGGGCAGCACAGATACGCAGTATTTT. The complete variable domain, with remaining parts taken from reference TRBV5-1 and TRBJ2-3, reads KAGVTQTPRYLIKTRGQQVTLSCSPISGHRSVSWYQQTPGQGLQFLFEYFSETQRNKGNFPGRFSGRQFSNSRSEMNVSTLELGDSALYLCASSFSGGSTDTQYFGPGTRLTVL.

The genes are TRBV9 and TRBJ2-3, with D unresolved. The CDR3 extends over 15 amino acids. Between the trimmed V and J ends, which lost 6 bases and 5 bases, there was a span of 19 bases. Germline V gene data show CDR1 as SGDLS and CDR2 as YYNGEE. The CDR3 sequence is CASNPSDLHRDTQYF. In nucleotides, the CDR3 is TGTGCCAGCAACCCGAGCGACCTTCATAGAGATACGCAGTATTTT.

This sequence joins TRBV11-2 and TRBJ1-3; D call uncertain. Germline-derived CDR1 and CDR2 are SGHAT and FQNNGV. Trimming took 6 bases from V and 0 from J, leaving 9 bases between them. CDR3 length: 14 residues. CDR3 sequence: CASSLSISGNTIYF. CDR3 nucleotides: TGTGCCAGCAGTCTCTCGATCTCTGGAAACACCATATATTTT.

The rearrangement uses TRBV10-2 and TRBJ1-6, with 8 bases fitting TRBD1. The germline V gene encodes CDR1 WSHSY and CDR2 SAAADI. The CDR3 is made up of 17 amino acids. V dropped 8 bases and J dropped 1; count of bases not matched to a gene: 10. CDR3 in amino acids: CASLGQGMDSYNSPLHF. The CDR3 DNA follows: TGCGCCAGCCTCGGACAGGGAATGGATTCCTATAATTCACCCCTCCACTTT.

This sequence joins TRBV6-6 and TRBJ2-1; D possibly matches TRBD1 or TRBD2 (5 bases each). V was clipped by 2 bases and J by 6 bases, with 14 bases between them. Germline V gene data show CDR1 as MNHNY and CDR2 as SVGAGI (reference sequence). The CDR3 has 15 residues. The CDR3 reads CASSYPSRGGNEQFF. The CDR3, as DNA: TGTGCCAGCAGTTACCCCTCCCGTGGGGGCAATGAGCAGTTCTTC.

The chain links TRBV27 to TRBJ1-1; D gene unclear. The germline V gene encodes CDR1 MNHEY and CDR2 SMNVEV (reference sequence). The CDR3 sequence is 15 residues long. With 6 bases removed from V and 2 bases from J, the gap between germline ends came to 16 bases. CDR3 in DNA: TGTGCCAGCAGATCTTGGACGGGCACCAACACTGAAGCTTTCTTT. Its translation is CASRSWTGTNTEAFF.

This chain uses TRBV6-1 with TRBJ1-1, with no clear D. The germline gives CDR1 MNHNS, CDR2 SASEGT. The CDR3 runs 14 residues. V was pared by 2 bases and J by 4 bases, with 11 bases between. This CDR3 is CASSETQESTEAFF. The CDR3 DNA follows: TGTGCCAGCAGTGAAACTCAAGAGAGCACTGAAGCTTTCTTT.

The chain links TRBV7-9 to TRBJ2-2; 9 nucleotides align to TRBD1. The CDR3 is 14 residues long. V lost 3 bases to trimming and J lost 7 bases; unmatched junction nucleotides: 3. Germline assignment: CDR1 SEHNR and CDR2 FQNEAQ (reference sequence). CDR3 residues: CASSLEGQGGELFF. DNA for the CDR3: TGTGCCAGCAGCTTGGAGGGACAGGGCGGGGAGCTGTTTTTT.

This clone appeared a few times. V and J are TRBV10-1 and TRBJ2-1; the match to TRBD2 covers 11 bases. Germline V lookup: CDR1 WNHNN, CDR2 SYGVQD (reference sequence). The CDR3 covers 14 residues. Losses at the gene ends were 4 bases for V and 10 bases for J; bases not matched to a gene: 6. The CDR3 here is CASSVSGGAEEQFF. The CDR3, as DNA: TGCGCCAGCAGTGTTAGCGGGGGGGCAGAGGAGCAGTTCTTC.